The rows below give T cell receptor beta chains drawn from one sample of a study of regulatory T cells in long-lasting Graves disease. TCRdb independently ran MiXCR on the multiplex PCR reads; one entry per CDR3 protein. This sample has about 290,000 distinct CDR3 sequences; roughly 21% occur once, and the top ten carry around 50%. Here the sequenced sample was peripheral blood mononuclear cells (PBMCs), taken when the disease was refractory, from a patient treated with antithyroid drugs. These receptor sequences come from a female donor with Graves disease. CDR3s include the opening cysteine and the closing phenylalanine or tryptophan. Fields, in order: clone size, J gene, D gene, V gene, CDR3 protein, CDR3 DNA. A D gene is named only where the DNA matches it firmly. The listing skips clone size in some rows; elsewhere it reads once, few, many or a size class.

clone_size: few; j_call: TRBJ1-2; d_call: .; v_call: TRBV7-2; cdr3_aa: CASRADTNYGYTF; cdr3_nt: TGTGCCAGCAGGGCTGACACCAACTATGGCTACACCTTC
clone_size: many; j_call: TRBJ2-2; d_call: .; v_call: TRBV30; cdr3_aa: CAWMGNTGELFF; cdr3_nt: TGTGCCTGGATGGGGAACACCGGGGAGCTGTTTTTT
clone_size: .; j_call: TRBJ1-1; d_call: .; v_call: TRBV7-9; cdr3_aa: CASGRQENTEAFF; cdr3_nt: TGTGCCAGCGGAAGACAGGAGAACACTGAAGCTTTCTTT
clone_size: few; j_call: TRBJ2-5; d_call: .; v_call: TRBV6-5; cdr3_aa: CASSYSLVQETQYF; cdr3_nt: TGTGCCAGCAGTTACTCGCTCGTTCAAGAGACCCAGTACTTC
clone_size: many; j_call: TRBJ1-1; d_call: .; v_call: TRBV7-8; cdr3_aa: CASSLVGRTEAFF; cdr3_nt: TGTGCCAGCAGCTTAGTAGGGAGGACTGAAGCTTTCTTT
clone_size: .; j_call: TRBJ1-2; d_call: .; v_call: TRBV10-3; cdr3_aa: CAISPGETYGYTF; cdr3_nt: TGTGCCATCAGCCCAGGGGAGACCTATGGCTACACCTTC
clone_size: many; j_call: TRBJ1-1; d_call: .; v_call: TRBV2; cdr3_aa: CASREDSSSPAFF; cdr3_nt: TGTGCCAGCAGAGAGGACAGTTCCTCTCCAGCTTTCTTT
clone_size: .; j_call: TRBJ2-7; d_call: TRBD1; v_call: TRBV20-1; cdr3_aa: CSARGANRGLPYEQYF; cdr3_nt: TGCAGTGCCAGAGGCGCCAACAGGGGGCTCCCCTACGAGCAGTACTTC
clone_size: many; j_call: TRBJ1-2; d_call: .; v_call: TRBV11-2; cdr3_aa: CASSIGTGGYTF; cdr3_nt: TGTGCCAGCAGCATCGGGACCGGTGGCTACACCTTC
clone_size: .; j_call: TRBJ2-2; d_call: TRBD2; v_call: TRBV7-9; cdr3_aa: CASSPGLAARGGELFF; cdr3_nt: TGTGCCAGCAGCCCGGGACTAGCGGCCCGGGGCGGGGAGCTGTTTTTT
clone_size: .; j_call: TRBJ2-1; d_call: TRBD2; v_call: TRBV28; cdr3_aa: CASSAIGQFTSGRLGNEQFF; cdr3_nt: TGTGCCAGCAGCGCGATAGGACAGTTTACTAGCGGGAGGTTGGGCAATGAGCAGTTCTTC
clone_size: few; j_call: TRBJ2-5; d_call: TRBD1; v_call: TRBV19; cdr3_aa: CASRLTGVETQYF; cdr3_nt: TGTGCCAGTAGGTTAACAGGGGTGGAGACCCAGTACTTC
clone_size: few; j_call: TRBJ1-6; d_call: .; v_call: TRBV4-2; cdr3_aa: CASSQEELVDSPLHF; cdr3_nt: TGTGCCAGCAGCCAAGAAGAGTTGGTGGACTCACCCCTCCACTTT
clone_size: .; j_call: TRBJ2-4; d_call: .; v_call: TRBV7-2; cdr3_aa: CASSPRRLNIQYF; cdr3_nt: TGCGCCAGCAGCCCAAGGAGGTTAAACATTCAGTACTTC
clone_size: .; j_call: TRBJ2-5; d_call: TRBD2; v_call: TRBV6-5; cdr3_aa: CASSLGGGRARLTQETQYF; cdr3_nt: TGTGCCAGCAGTTTGGGGGGGGGAAGGGCGCGCCTTACCCAAGAGACCCAGTACTTC
clone_size: many; j_call: TRBJ2-5; d_call: .; v_call: TRBV28; cdr3_aa: CASSTQDQGRIETQYF; cdr3_nt: TGTGCCAGCAGTACTCAAGACCAGGGGAGAATAGAGACCCAGTACTTC
clone_size: many; j_call: TRBJ2-6; d_call: .; v_call: TRBV7-2; cdr3_aa: CASSSTGAGANVLTF; cdr3_nt: TGTGCCAGCAGCTCGACAGGAGCTGGGGCCAACGTCCTGACTTTC
clone_size: few; j_call: TRBJ2-4; d_call: .; v_call: TRBV7-2; cdr3_aa: CASSLSNIQYF; cdr3_nt: TGTGCCAGCAGCCTTTCTAACATTCAGTACTTC
clone_size: many; j_call: TRBJ2-4; d_call: TRBD1; v_call: TRBV28; cdr3_aa: CASSLPDRKNIQYF; cdr3_nt: TGTGCCAGCAGTTTACCGGACAGGAAAAACATTCAGTACTTC
clone_size: few; j_call: TRBJ1-1; d_call: .; v_call: TRBV6-1; cdr3_aa: CASTSRGINTEAFF; cdr3_nt: TGTGCCAGCACCAGCAGGGGTATTAACACTGAAGCTTTCTTT
clone_size: .; j_call: TRBJ1-1; d_call: TRBD1; v_call: TRBV7-9; cdr3_aa: CASSLGQAFLSEAFF; cdr3_nt: TGTGCCAGCAGCCTGGGACAGGCCTTTTTATCTGAAGCTTTCTTT
clone_size: many; j_call: TRBJ1-6; d_call: .; v_call: TRBV28; cdr3_aa: CASSLSRADSPLHF; cdr3_nt: TGTGCCAGCAGTTTGAGCAGGGCGGATTCACCCCTCCACTTT
clone_size: .; j_call: TRBJ2-7; d_call: .; v_call: TRBV5-1; cdr3_aa: CASSWEDSTYEQYF; cdr3_nt: TGCGCCAGCAGTTGGGAGGACAGTACCTACGAGCAGTACTTC
clone_size: .; j_call: TRBJ2-2; d_call: TRBD2; v_call: TRBV29-1; cdr3_aa: CSVVGTSGRVLGELFF; cdr3_nt: TGCAGCGTTGTTGGGACTAGCGGGAGGGTTCTCGGGGAGCTGTTTTTT
clone_size: many; j_call: TRBJ1-2; d_call: .; v_call: TRBV29-1; cdr3_aa: CSVADDANYGYTF; cdr3_nt: TGCAGCGTTGCTGATGACGCAAACTATGGCTACACCTTC
clone_size: many; j_call: TRBJ1-1; d_call: .; v_call: TRBV28; cdr3_aa: CASTDLNTEAFF; cdr3_nt: TGTGCCAGCACGGACTTGAACACTGAAGCTTTCTTT
clone_size: .; j_call: TRBJ1-5; d_call: .; v_call: TRBV18; cdr3_aa: CASSPGGGWNSNQPQHF; cdr3_nt: TGTGCCAGCTCACCAGGAGGCGGCTGGAATAGCAATCAGCCCCAGCATTTT
clone_size: many; j_call: TRBJ2-7; d_call: .; v_call: TRBV27; cdr3_aa: CASSLSGSRYEQYF; cdr3_nt: TGTGCCAGCAGTTTATCGGGATCCCGTTACGAGCAGTACTTC
clone_size: .; j_call: TRBJ2-5; d_call: .; v_call: TRBV4-2; cdr3_aa: CASSLKVGLGGAQETQYF; cdr3_nt: TGTGCCAGCAGCCTCAAGGTTGGGCTCGGAGGGGCTCAAGAGACCCAGTACTTC
clone_size: .; j_call: TRBJ1-5; d_call: TRBD1; v_call: TRBV6-1; cdr3_aa: CASRTDRENQPQHF; cdr3_nt: TGTGCCAGCAGGACGGACAGGGAGAATCAGCCCCAGCATTTT
clone_size: few; j_call: TRBJ2-7; d_call: .; v_call: TRBV20-1; cdr3_aa: CSARGSWGSRSYEQYF; cdr3_nt: TGCAGTGCTAGGGGGAGCTGGGGTTCTCGTTCCTACGAGCAGTACTTC
clone_size: few; j_call: TRBJ1-2; d_call: .; v_call: TRBV7-9; cdr3_aa: CASSLSSDYGYTF; cdr3_nt: TGTGCCAGCAGCTTATCCTCGGACTACGGCTACACCTTC
clone_size: many; j_call: TRBJ2-7; d_call: TRBD2; v_call: TRBV27; cdr3_aa: CASSYAGAYEQYF; cdr3_nt: TGTGCCAGCAGTTACGCGGGAGCCTACGAGCAGTACTTC